This is a list of T cell receptor beta chains from one sample in a study of T cell changes during pregnancy in multiple sclerosis. Libraries were prepared by immunoSEQ multiplex PCR; TCRdb keeps only in-frame clonotypes and omits some of them. Of about 59,000 clones listed, 92% are singletons. The sequencing here drew on peripheral blood, taken in the second trimester of pregnancy. These receptors were collected from a female donor in good health, enrolled as a control in a pregnancy study. Both conserved end residues are part of each CDR3. A D gene is named only where the DNA matches it firmly. Where a row states a size, it is once, few, many or the class of an expanded clone; other rows omit it.

V	size	J	D	CDR3	DNA
TRBV19	once	TRBJ1-4	-	CASSIADSNEKLFF	TGTGCCAGTAGTATAGCCGACAGTAATGAAAAACTGTTTTTT
TRBV2	-	TRBJ1-3	-	CASSPAVVMSSGNTIYF	TGTGCCAGCAGCCCCGCCGTGGTTATGAGCTCTGGAAACACCATATATTTT
TRBV7-2	-	TRBJ2-7	-	CASSLGPPGHPSSYEQYF	TGTGCCAGCAGCTTGGGACCACCGGGACACCCGAGCTCCTACGAGCAGTACTTC
TRBV5-1	-	TRBJ2-1	TRBD1	CASSRGQGEQFF	TGCGCCAGCAGCCGGGGACAGGGCGAGCAGTTCTTC
TRBV19	-	TRBJ2-2	-	CASTIRGNTGELFF	TGTGCCAGTACCATCAGGGGAAACACCGGGGAGCTGTTTTTT
TRBV11-3	-	TRBJ2-7	-	CASSSPLAETYEQYF	TGTGCCAGCAGCTCCCCTTTAGCGGAGACCTACGAGCAGTACTTC
TRBV5-4	-	TRBJ2-3	TRBD2	CASSLRAGGPSDTQYF	TGTGCCAGCAGCTTACGAGCGGGGGGGCCATCAGATACGCAGTATTTT
TRBV7-8	-	TRBJ2-3	TRBD2	CASSARLAGGRVDTQYF	TGTGCCAGCAGCGCACGACTAGCGGGGGGGCGTGTAGATACGCAGTATTTT
TRBV7-2	once	TRBJ1-1	TRBD1	CASSSQGTGEAFF	TGTGCCAGCAGCTCCCAAGGGACAGGGGAAGCTTTCTTT
TRBV28	-	TRBJ2-7	TRBD2	CASSLLLAQQYF	TGTGCCAGCAGTTTGTTACTAGCGCAGCAGTACTTC
TRBV7-2	-	TRBJ2-2	-	CASSQQGTGELFF	TGTGCCAGCAGCCAGCAGGGTACCGGGGAGCTGTTTTTT
TRBV28	-	TRBJ2-7	-	CASSFGGTKDF	TGTGCCAGCAGTTTCGGGGGTACTAAGGACTTC
TRBV5-8	-	TRBJ2-6	-	CASSRQGRSGANVLTF	TGTGCCAGCAGCCGCCAGGGGCGCTCTGGGGCCAACGTCCTGACTTTC
TRBV5-4	-	TRBJ1-1	TRBD1	CASSAGQGGVGNTEAFF	TGTGCCAGCAGCGCGGGACAAGGGGGCGTAGGGAACACTGAAGCTTTCTTT
TRBV9	-	TRBJ2-5	TRBD2	CASSADPTSGGTQYF	TGTGCCAGCAGCGCAGATCCGACTAGCGGGGGGACCCAGTACTTC
TRBV7-9	once	TRBJ2-7	TRBD2	CASSPAVGTSGYEQYF	TGTGCCAGCAGCCCGGCGGTCGGGACTAGCGGTTACGAGCAGTACTTC
TRBV29-1	-	TRBJ2-4	-	CSVEAGSPGNIQYF	TGCAGCGTTGAAGCGGGGTCCCCCGGAAACATTCAGTACTTC
TRBV27	-	TRBJ1-4	-	CASSLRNSGYEKLFF	TGTGCCAGCAGTTTAAGAAATTCGGGGTATGAAAAACTGTTTTTT
TRBV21-1	-	TRBJ2-6	-	CASSTNSGANVLTF	TGTGCCAGCAGCACTAACTCTGGGGCCAACGTCCTGACTTTC
TRBV28	-	TRBJ2-5	-	CASRTNPGAQETQYF	TGTGCCAGCAGGACCAACCCGGGTGCACAAGAGACCCAGTACTTC
TRBV5-6	-	TRBJ2-4	TRBD2	CASSFGGAKNIQYF	TGTGCCAGCAGCTTCGGGGGGGCCAAAAACATTCAGTACTTC
TRBV25-1	-	TRBJ1-4	TRBD1	CASSELSGGDEKLFF	TGTGCCAGCAGTGAATTATCAGGGGGAGATGAAAAACTGTTTTTT
TRBV29-1	-	TRBJ2-7	-	CSAGGSSATYEQYF	TGCAGCGCCGGGGGTAGTTCAGCAACCTACGAGCAGTACTTC
TRBV6-1	few	TRBJ2-3	TRBD2	CASSELAGSSTDTQYF	TGTGCCAGCAGTGAGCTAGCGGGCTCTAGCACAGATACGCAGTATTTT
TRBV5-6	-	TRBJ1-2	TRBD1	CASRGTGYYGYTF	TGTGCCAGCAGGGGGACAGGATACTATGGCTACACCTTC
TRBV2	once	TRBJ2-1	TRBD2	CASSGVHGLAGALVF	TGTGCCAGCAGTGGGGTCCATGGACTAGCGGGAGCTCTGGTCTTC
TRBV28	-	TRBJ1-4	TRBD1	CACRGGQGMYGNEKLFF	TGTGCCTGCAGAGGGGGACAGGGGATGTACGGTAATGAAAAACTGTTTTTT
TRBV7-2	-	TRBJ2-7	TRBD2	CASSLGPTPRTSGSYEQYF	TGTGCCAGCAGCTTAGGGCCCACCCCTCGGACTAGCGGCTCCTACGAGCAGTACTTC